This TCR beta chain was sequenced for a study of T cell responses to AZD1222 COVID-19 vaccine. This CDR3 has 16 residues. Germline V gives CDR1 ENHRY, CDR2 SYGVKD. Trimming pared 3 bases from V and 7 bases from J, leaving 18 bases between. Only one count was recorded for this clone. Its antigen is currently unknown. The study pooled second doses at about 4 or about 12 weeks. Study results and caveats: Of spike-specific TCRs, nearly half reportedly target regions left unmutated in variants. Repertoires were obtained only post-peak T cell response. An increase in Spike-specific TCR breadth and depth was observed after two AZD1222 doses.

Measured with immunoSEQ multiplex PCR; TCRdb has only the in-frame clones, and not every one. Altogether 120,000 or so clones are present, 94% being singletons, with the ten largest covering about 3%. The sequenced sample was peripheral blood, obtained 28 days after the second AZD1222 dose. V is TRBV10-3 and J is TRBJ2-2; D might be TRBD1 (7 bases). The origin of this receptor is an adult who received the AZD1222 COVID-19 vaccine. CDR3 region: CAISEGVRQGGGELFF. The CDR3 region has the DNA TGTGCCATCAGTGAAGGAGTGCGACAGGGAGGCGGGGAGCTGTTTTTT.